This T cell receptor (beta chain) was recovered during a study of blood T cell repertoires in COVID-19. Study-level background: The United States, Italy and Spain were the sources of the acute and convalescent COVID-19 samples. PBMCs, B-cell-depleted T cells, or T cells provided the cDNA or gDNA that made up the material.

Note on this clone: Different DNA sequences within this sample yield the same CDR3.

Seattle-derived patients entered the study during active infection and were followed longitudinally. Sequencing was performed with immunoSEQ multiplex PCR; in TCRdb, only in-frame clones are kept and a portion is missing. The table includes about 420,000 clones, 80% to 90% detected once. Germline loops: CDR1 MNHEY, CDR2 SMNVEV (reference sequence). With 4 bases clipped from V and 4 bases from J, the junction kept 1 base outside the gene matches. The CDR3 is made up of 13 amino acids. This sequence joins TRBV27 and TRBJ2-7; 10 bases match TRBD1. This clonotype was sampled from a man aged 18-30 years with COVID-19, enrolled during active disease. Sequencing was carried out using peripheral blood. CDR3 sequence (DNA): TGTGCCAGCAGTTGGGGACAGGGGTACGAGCAGTACTTC. It is translated as CASSWGQGYEQYF.